This is a list of T cell receptor beta chains from one sample in a study of T cells in Graves' hyperthyroidism and ophthalmopathy. MiXCR, applied by TCRdb to the multiplex PCR reads, yields one record per CDR3 protein. The table includes approximately 480,000 distinct CDR3 sequences, 20% detected once. The sequenced sample consisted of blood. The receptors were sampled from a man aged 18-30 years with Graves' hyperthyroidism. The CDR3 runs from the conserved cysteine through the conserved F or W. D genes are given only for firm matches. Expanded clones get a size class; other rows say once, few or many, or leave the size out.

d_call,cdr3_length,j_call,v_call,clone_size,cdr3_aa,cdr3_nt
TRBD2,16,TRBJ2-7,TRBV4-1,few,CASSQEGLAGTYEQYF,TGCGCCAGCAGCCAAGAGGGACTAGCGGGGACTTACGAGCAGTACTTC
-,15,TRBJ1-3,TRBV12-3/TRBV12-4,many,CASSFGRVAGNTIYF,TGTGCCAGCAGTTTTGGCAGAGTCGCAGGAAACACCATATATTTT
-,12,TRBJ1-1,TRBV7-2,many,CASSPAAGKAFF,TGTGCCAGCAGCCCGGCGGCAGGGAAAGCTTTCTTT
-,15,TRBJ1-5,TRBV7-8,-,CASSSSQGFNQPQHF,TGTGCCAGCAGCTCTAGTCAGGGTTTCAATCAGCCCCAGCATTTT
TRBD2,11,TRBJ2-7,TRBV6-2/TRBV6-3,many,CASSASGEQYF,TGTGCCAGCAGTGCTAGCGGGGAGCAGTACTTC
TRBD1,15,TRBJ2-7,TRBV6-5,many,CASSYRGQGLYEQYF,TGTGCCAGCAGTTACAGGGGACAGGGACTCTACGAGCAGTACTTC
TRBD1,15,TRBJ2-5,TRBV28,-,CASSLRAGGQETQYF,TGTGCCAGCAGTTTAAGGGCAGGGGGCCAAGAGACCCAGTACTTC
-,14,TRBJ2-5,TRBV19,once,CASSISSSGETQYF,TGTGCCAGTAGTATTTCTAGTAGTGGAGAGACCCAGTACTTC
-,11,TRBJ2-7,TRBV28,-,CASSPHHEQYF,TGTGCCAGCAGCCCCCATCACGAGCAGTACTTC
TRBD1,13,TRBJ1-1,TRBV12-3/TRBV12-4,-,CASRPIGQGEAFF,TGTGCCAGCAGGCCGATTGGACAGGGAGAAGCTTTCTTT
-,15,TRBJ1-1,TRBV4-1,many,CASRASGSLNTEAFF,TGCGCCAGCAGGGCTTCCGGGAGCCTGAACACTGAAGCTTTCTTT
-,12,TRBJ2-5,TRBV28,few,CASSFPPETQYF,TGTGCCAGCAGTTTTCCTCCGGAGACCCAGTACTTC
-,16,TRBJ2-5,TRBV13,many,CASSTLTGTSQETQYF,TGTGCCAGCAGCACCTTGACCGGGACCTCGCAGGAGACCCAGTACTTC
TRBD1,15,TRBJ1-5,TRBV19,few,CASSIGGQANQPQHF,TGTGCCAGTAGTATAGGGGGACAGGCCAATCAGCCCCAGCATTTT
TRBD1,13,TRBJ1-2,TRBV9,few,CASSAGGAGGYTF,TGTGCCAGCAGCGCAGGGGGGGCAGGAGGCTACACCTTC
-,13,TRBJ1-1,TRBV12-3/TRBV12-4,many,CASSKDRAAEAFF,TGTGCCAGCAGTAAAGACCGGGCGGCTGAAGCTTTCTTT
TRBD1,17,TRBJ1-2,TRBV6-1,-,CASRKYTGQGFGYGYTF,TGTGCCAGCAGGAAATATACCGGACAGGGCTTCGGCTATGGCTACACCTTC
-,14,TRBJ2-5,TRBV7-2,-,CASSTATGAGTQYF,TGTGCCAGCAGCACCGCGACCGGAGCAGGGACCCAGTACTTC
-,16,TRBJ2-2,TRBV19,-,CASSMGPGSYTGELFF,TGTGCCAGTAGTATGGGTCCAGGGTCATACACCGGGGAGCTGTTTTTT
TRBD2,16,TRBJ2-7,TRBV5-1,-,CASSLDGTRSSYEQYF,TGCGCCAGCAGCTTGGACGGGACTAGGAGCTCCTACGAGCAGTACTTC
TRBD1,14,TRBJ2-7,TRBV20-1,-,CSAIRDRGSYEQYF,TGCAGTGCCATTCGGGACAGGGGGTCCTACGAGCAGTACTTC
-,12,TRBJ2-7,TRBV20-1,many,CSARRALYEQYF,TGCAGTGCTAGGCGGGCTCTCTACGAGCAGTACTTC
-,15,TRBJ2-5,TRBV6-1,many,CASRAGGTPGKTQYF,TGTGCCAGCAGAGCTGGGGGTACGCCGGGGAAGACCCAGTACTTC
TRBD1,17,TRBJ1-2,TRBV20-1,few,CSARDPLGQGEHYGYTF,TGCAGTGCTAGAGATCCCTTAGGACAGGGTGAACACTATGGCTACACCTTC
-,16,TRBJ2-5,TRBV28,few,CASSLWIGGAGETQYF,TGTGCCAGCAGTTTATGGATAGGGGGCGCGGGGGAGACCCAGTACTTC
-,15,TRBJ1-1,TRBV12-3/TRBV12-4,many,CASTFGAPGAIEAFF,TGTGCCAGCACCTTCGGAGCTCCGGGGGCCATTGAAGCTTTCTTT
-,14,TRBJ1-2,TRBV12-3/TRBV12-4,-,CASSLKGFDLGYTF,TGTGCCAGCAGTTTAAAGGGGTTTGATTTGGGCTACACCTTC
TRBD1,14,TRBJ1-2,TRBV6-5,many,CASSPGGGLDGYTF,TGTGCCAGCAGTCCCGGAGGGGGCCTCGATGGCTACACCTTC
-,14,TRBJ1-2,TRBV10-3,many,CAISATGSSFGYTF,TGTGCCATCAGTGCCACAGGTTCTAGCTTTGGCTACACCTTC
-,15,TRBJ1-1,TRBV12-3/TRBV12-4,many,CASSPQQEMNTEAFF,TGTGCCAGCAGTCCACAACAGGAGATGAACACTGAAGCTTTCTTT